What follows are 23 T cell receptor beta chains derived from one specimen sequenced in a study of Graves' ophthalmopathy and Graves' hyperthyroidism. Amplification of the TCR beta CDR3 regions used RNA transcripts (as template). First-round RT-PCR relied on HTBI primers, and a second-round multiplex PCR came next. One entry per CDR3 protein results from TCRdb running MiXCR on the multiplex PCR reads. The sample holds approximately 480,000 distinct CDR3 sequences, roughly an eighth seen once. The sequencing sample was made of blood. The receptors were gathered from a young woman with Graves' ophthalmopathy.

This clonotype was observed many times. The CDR3 DNA reads as TGTGCCTGGAAACATCGGGGAGGGACCTACGAGCAGTACTTC. As protein: CAWKHRGGTYEQYF. This chain links TRBV30 with TRBJ2-7; 7 positions agree with TRBD2. CDR3 length: 14 amino acids. V shed 4 bases and J 2 bases; nucleotides not matched to a gene: 8. Germline V gene sequence: CDR1 GTSNPN, CDR2 SVGIG (reference sequence).

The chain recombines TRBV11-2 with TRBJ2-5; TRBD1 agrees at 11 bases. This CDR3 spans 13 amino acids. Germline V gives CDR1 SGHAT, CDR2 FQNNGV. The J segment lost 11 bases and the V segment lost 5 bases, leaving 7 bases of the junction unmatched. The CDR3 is CASSQDRGREQYF. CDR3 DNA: TGTGCCAGCAGCCAGGACAGGGGGCGGGAGCAGTACTTC. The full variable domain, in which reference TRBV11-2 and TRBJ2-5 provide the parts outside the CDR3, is EAGVAQSPRYKIIEKRQSVAFWCNPISGHATLYWYQQILGQGPKLLIQFQNNGVVDDSQLPKDRFSAERLKGVDSTLKIQPAKLEDSAVYLCASSQDRGREQYFGPGTRLLVL.

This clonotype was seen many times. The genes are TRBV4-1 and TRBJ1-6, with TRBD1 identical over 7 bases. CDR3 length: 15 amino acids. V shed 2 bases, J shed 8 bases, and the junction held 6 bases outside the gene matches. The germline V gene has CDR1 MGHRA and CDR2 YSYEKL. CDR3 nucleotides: TGCGCCAGCAGCCAACCGGGACAGCTATATTCACCCCTCCACTTT. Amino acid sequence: CASSQPGQLYSPLHF.

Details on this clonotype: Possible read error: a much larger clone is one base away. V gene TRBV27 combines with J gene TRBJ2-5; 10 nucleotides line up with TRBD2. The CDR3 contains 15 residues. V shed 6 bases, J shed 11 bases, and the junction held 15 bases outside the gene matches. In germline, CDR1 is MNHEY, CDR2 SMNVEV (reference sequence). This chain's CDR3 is CASSSGGASKNSQYF. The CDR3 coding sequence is TGTGCCAGCAGCAGCGGGGGGGCTTCCAAAAACAGTCAGTACTTC.

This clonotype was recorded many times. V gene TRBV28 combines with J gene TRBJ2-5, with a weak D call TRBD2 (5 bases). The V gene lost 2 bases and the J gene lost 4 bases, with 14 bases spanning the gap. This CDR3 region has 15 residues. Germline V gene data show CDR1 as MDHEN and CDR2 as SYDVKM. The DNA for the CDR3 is TGTGCCAGCAGTTTAGCCCCCGGGATGGCAGAGACCCAGTACTTC. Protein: CASSLAPGMAETQYF.

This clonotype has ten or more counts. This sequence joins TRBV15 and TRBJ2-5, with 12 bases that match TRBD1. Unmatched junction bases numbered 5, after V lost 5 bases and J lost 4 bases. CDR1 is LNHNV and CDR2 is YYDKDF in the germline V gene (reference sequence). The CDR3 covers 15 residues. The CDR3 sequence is CATSEGDRGRETQYF. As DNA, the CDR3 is TGTGCCACCAGCGAAGGGGACAGGGGGCGAGAGACCCAGTACTTC.

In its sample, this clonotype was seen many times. The CDR3 protein is CASSVDSVIYGYTF. The CDR3 coding sequence is TGTGCCAGCAGTGTTGACAGCGTTATCTATGGCTACACCTTC. The chain uses TRBV6-1 and TRBJ1-2; D is perhaps TRBD1 (5 bases). Germline V gene lookup returns CDR1 MNHNS and CDR2 SASEGT. The ends were cut back, 4 bases at V and 4 bases at J, with 13 bases in the middle. This CDR3 spans 14 amino acids.

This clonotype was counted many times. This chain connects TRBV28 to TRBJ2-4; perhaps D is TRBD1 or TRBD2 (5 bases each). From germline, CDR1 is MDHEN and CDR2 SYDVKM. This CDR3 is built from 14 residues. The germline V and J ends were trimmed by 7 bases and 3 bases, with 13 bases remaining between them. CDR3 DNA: TGTGCCAGCAACTTAGGGGCGGGCAAAAACATTCAGTACTTC. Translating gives CASNLGAGKNIQYF.

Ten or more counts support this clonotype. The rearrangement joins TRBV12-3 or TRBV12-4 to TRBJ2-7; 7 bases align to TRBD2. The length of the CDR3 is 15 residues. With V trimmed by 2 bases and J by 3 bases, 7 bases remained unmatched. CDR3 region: CASSLSLAADYEQYF. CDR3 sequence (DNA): TGTGCCAGCAGTTTAAGCCTAGCGGCGGACTACGAGCAGTACTTC.

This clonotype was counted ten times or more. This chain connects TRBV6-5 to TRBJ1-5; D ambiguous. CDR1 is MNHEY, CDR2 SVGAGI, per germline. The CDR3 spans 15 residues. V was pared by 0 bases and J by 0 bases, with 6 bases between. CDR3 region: CASSYSRHSNQPQHF. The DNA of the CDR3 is TGTGCCAGCAGTTACTCCAGGCATAGCAATCAGCCCCAGCATTTT.

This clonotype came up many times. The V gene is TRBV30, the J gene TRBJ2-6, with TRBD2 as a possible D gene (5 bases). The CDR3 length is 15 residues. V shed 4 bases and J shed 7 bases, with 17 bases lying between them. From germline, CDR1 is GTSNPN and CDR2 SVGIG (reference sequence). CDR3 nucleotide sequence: TGTGCCTGGACTGCTGAGGACTTGAGTGCCAACGTCCTGACTTTC. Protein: CAWTAEDLSANVLTF. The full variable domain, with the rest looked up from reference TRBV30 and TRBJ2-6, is SQTIHQWPATLVQPVGSPLSLECTVEGTSNPNLYWYRQAAGRGLQLLFYSVGIGQISSEVPQNLSASRPQDRQFILSSKKLLLSDSGFYLCAWTAEDLSANVLTFGAGSRLTVL.

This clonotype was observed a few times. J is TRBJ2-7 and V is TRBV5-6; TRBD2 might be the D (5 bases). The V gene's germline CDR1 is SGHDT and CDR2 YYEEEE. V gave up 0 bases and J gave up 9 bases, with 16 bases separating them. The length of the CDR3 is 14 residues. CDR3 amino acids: CASSLAGNKRGQYF. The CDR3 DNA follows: TGTGCCAGCAGCTTGGCCGGGAACAAACGCGGGCAGTACTTC. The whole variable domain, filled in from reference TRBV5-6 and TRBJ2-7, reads DAGVTQSPTHLIKTRGQQVTLRCSPKSGHDTVSWYQQALGQGPQFIFQYYEEEERQRGNFPDRFSGHQFPNYSSELNVNALLLGDSALYLCASSLAGNKRGQYFGPGTRLTVT.

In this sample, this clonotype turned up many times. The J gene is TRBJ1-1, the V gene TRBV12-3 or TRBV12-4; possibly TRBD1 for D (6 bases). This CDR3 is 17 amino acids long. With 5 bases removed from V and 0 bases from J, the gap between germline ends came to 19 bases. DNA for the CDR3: TGTGCCAGCAGTCCTGGACAGCGAGCCCCGATGAACACTGAAGCTTTCTTT. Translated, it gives CASSPGQRAPMNTEAFF.

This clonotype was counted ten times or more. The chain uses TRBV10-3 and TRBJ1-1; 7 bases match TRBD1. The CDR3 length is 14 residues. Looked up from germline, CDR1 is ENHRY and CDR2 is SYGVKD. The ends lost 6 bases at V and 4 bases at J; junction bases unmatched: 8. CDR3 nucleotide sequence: TGTGCCATCAGGACAGGGCCTGGGGGCACTGAAGCTTTCTTT. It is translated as CAIRTGPGGTEAFF.

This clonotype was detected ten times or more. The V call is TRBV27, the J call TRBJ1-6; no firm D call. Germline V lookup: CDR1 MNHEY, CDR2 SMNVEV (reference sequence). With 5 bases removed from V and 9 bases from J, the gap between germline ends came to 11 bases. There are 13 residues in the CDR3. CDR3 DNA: TGTGCCAGCAGTCCTCTAAGTCGTTCACCCCTCCACTTT. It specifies CASSPLSRSPLHF.

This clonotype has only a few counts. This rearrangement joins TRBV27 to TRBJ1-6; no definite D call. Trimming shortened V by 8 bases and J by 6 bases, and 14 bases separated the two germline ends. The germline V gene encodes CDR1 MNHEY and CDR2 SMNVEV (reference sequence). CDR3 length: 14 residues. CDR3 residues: CASGPGVINSPLHF. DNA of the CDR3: TGTGCCAGCGGACCAGGCGTAATTAATTCACCCCTCCACTTT.

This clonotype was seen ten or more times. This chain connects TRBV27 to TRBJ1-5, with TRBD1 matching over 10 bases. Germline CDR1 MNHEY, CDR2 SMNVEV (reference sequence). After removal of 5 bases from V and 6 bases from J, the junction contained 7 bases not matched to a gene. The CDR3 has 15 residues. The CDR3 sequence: CASSTTGGGSQPQHF. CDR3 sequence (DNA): TGTGCCAGCAGTACGACAGGGGGCGGGAGTCAGCCCCAGCATTTT.

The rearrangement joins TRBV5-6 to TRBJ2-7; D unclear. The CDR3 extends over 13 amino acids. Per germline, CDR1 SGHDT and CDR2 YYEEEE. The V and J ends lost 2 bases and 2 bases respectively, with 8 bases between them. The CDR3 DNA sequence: TGTGCCAGCAGCTTTCCGCCTACCTACGAGCAGTACTTC. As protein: CASSFPPTYEQYF.

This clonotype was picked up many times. This CDR3 is CASSPPPVTAFNYGYTF. The CDR3 nucleotides read TGTGCCAGCAGCCCCCCGCCCGTCACCGCCTTTAACTATGGCTACACCTTC. The chain recombines TRBV28 with TRBJ1-2; D is unclear. The CDR3 spans 17 residues. CDR1 is MDHEN, CDR2 SYDVKM, per germline. V was cut by 6 bases and J by 1 base, with 21 bases left in between.

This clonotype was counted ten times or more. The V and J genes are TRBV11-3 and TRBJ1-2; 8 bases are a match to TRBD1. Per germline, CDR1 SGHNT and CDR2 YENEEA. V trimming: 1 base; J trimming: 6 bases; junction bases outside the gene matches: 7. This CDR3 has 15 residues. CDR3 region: CASSLAEDREHGYTF. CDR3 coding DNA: TGTGCCAGCAGCTTAGCCGAGGACAGGGAACATGGCTACACCTTC.

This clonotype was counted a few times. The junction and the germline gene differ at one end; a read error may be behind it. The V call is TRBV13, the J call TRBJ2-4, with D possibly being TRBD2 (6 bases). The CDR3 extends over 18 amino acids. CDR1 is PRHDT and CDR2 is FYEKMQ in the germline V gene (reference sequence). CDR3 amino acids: CASSFRAEQILAKNIKYF. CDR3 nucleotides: TGTGCCAGCAGCTTCCGGGCCGAACAGATACTAGCCAAAAACATTAAGTACTTC. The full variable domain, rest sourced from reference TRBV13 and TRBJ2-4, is AAGVIQSPRHLIKEKRETATLKCYPIPRHDTVYWYQQGPGQDPQFLISFYEKMQSDKGSIPDRFSAQQFSDYHSELNMSSLELGDSALYFCASSFRAEQILAKNIKYFGAGTRLSVL.

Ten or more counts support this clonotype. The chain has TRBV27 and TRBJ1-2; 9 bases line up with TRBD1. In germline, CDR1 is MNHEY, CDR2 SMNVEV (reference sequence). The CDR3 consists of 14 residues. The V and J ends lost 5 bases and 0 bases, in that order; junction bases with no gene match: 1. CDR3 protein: CASSRDRANYGYTF. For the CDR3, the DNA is TGTGCCAGCAGTAGGGACAGGGCTAACTATGGCTACACCTTC.

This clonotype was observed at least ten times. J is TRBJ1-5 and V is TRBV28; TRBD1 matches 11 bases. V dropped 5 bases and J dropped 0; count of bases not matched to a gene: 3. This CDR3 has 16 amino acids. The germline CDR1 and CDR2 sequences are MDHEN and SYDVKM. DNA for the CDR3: TGTGCCAGCAGTCCGGGGACAGGGGGTAGCAATCAGCCCCAGCATTTT. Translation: CASSPGTGGSNQPQHF.